This TCR beta chain was found in a study of identical twins. This clonotype has just a few counts. In germline, CDR1 is DFQATT, CDR2 SNEGSKA (reference sequence). CDR3 length equals 15 residues. V shed 4 bases and J shed 4 bases, with 20 bases lying between them. TCRdb analysed the 5' RACE reads with MiXCR anew, one entry per CDR3 protein. The table shows 550,000 to 700,000 distinct CDR3 sequences, with 21% occurring only once. Another study also made use of these data, one on T cells expressing NK-cell markers. According to that study: The authors restricted sorting to alpha-beta TCR T cells with an anti-gamma-delta TCR antibody in several experiments. It is unclear if expanded NKG2C-expressing clones target HCMV antigens.

The source is a woman aged 18 to 35 in good health. The gene calls are TRBV20-1 and TRBJ2-7; tentatively, D is TRBD1 (5 bases). Sequenced sample: PBMCs. The DNA for the CDR3 is TGCAGTGCTACGGCTTGGGGCCTCGGCCCTTACGAGCAGTACTTC. Amino acids: CSATAWGLGPYEQYF.